A single sample is the source of the 3 T cell receptor beta chains below, sequenced in a study of technical replicates of blood from a handful of donors. Assay: immunoSEQ multiplex PCR; the TCRdb copy retains only in-frame clones and omits some. In the table there are tens of thousands of clones, 75% to 95% of which are singletons. Specimen: T cells isolated from PBMCs. The receptors were sampled from a human donor in good health. Some clones in this sample may be carry-over from other donors' samples.

This clone has just a few counts. This chain joins TRBV10-3 and TRBJ2-7, with 9 nucleotides matching TRBD1. The CDR3 spans 15 residues. V dropped 8 bases and J dropped 1; count of bases not matched to a gene: 9. Germline V CDR1 and CDR2: ENHRY, SYGVKD. The CDR3 region has the DNA TGTGCCATCGGGTTACTAGGGACAGGGTCCTACGAGCAGTACTTC. Protein: CAIGLLGTGSYEQYF.

V gene TRBV2 combines with J gene TRBJ2-1; 8 positions match TRBD1. V lost 5 bases and J lost 10; bases outside the gene matches: 4. The germline CDR1 and CDR2 sequences are SNHLY and FYNNEI. CDR3 length equals 12 residues. The chain's CDR3 is CASSQGQGEQFF. CDR3 in DNA: TGTGCCAGCAGTCAAGGACAGGGAGAGCAGTTCTTC.

This clone turned up a few times. The chain carries TRBV6-4 and TRBJ2-7; D is uncertain. This CDR3 has 14 residues. Per the germline V gene, CDR1 is MRHNA and CDR2 is SNTAGT. The germline V and J ends were trimmed by 2 bases and 1 base, with 9 bases remaining between them. The CDR3 is CASSDQPTSYEQYF. For the CDR3, the DNA is TGTGCCAGCAGTGACCAGCCGACATCCTACGAGCAGTACTTC.